The clone carrying this T cell receptor beta chain was recorded once. Its antigen remains unknown. The source of the sample is a study of cytomegalovirus exposure and HLA in healthy donors. For the study at large: Drawn from HLA-typed donors, about 85 million unique TCRs were held in an early data release.

60 Vbeta and 13 Jbeta primers were used in PCR. The method was immunoSEQ multiplex PCR; TCRdb's version includes in-frame clones alone and lacks a portion of them. The data show some 30,000 clones, 44% seen once. Regarding the study as a whole: Usually a TCR sequence was rare, but some public TCRs were found in many donors. In a later analysis, TCR beta V- and J-gene trimming was associated with a missense DCLRE1C variant.

This CDR3 has 15 residues. The ends lost 8 bases at V and 1 base at J; junction bases unmatched: 11. Germline lookup yields CDR1 GTSNPN and CDR2 SVGIG (reference sequence). The V and J genes are TRBV30 and TRBJ2-3; 8 bases map to TRBD1. Sequencing was performed on PBMCs. This receptor was obtained from a woman in her 50s in good health and CMV-seronegative. CDR3 coding DNA: TGTGCCGGGGCCGCCGACAGGGGAGGCACAGATACGCAGTATTTT. Translation gives CAGAADRGGTDTQYF.